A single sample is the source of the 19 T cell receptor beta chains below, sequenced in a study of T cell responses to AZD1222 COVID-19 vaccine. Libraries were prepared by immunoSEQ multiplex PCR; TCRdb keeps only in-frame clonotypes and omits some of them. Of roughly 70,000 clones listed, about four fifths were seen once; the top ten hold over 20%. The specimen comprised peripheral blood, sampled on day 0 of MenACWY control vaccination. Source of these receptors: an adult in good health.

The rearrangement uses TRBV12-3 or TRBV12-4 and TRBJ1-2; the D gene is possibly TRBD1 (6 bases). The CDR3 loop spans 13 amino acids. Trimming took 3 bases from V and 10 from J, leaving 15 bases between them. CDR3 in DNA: TGTGCCAGCAGTTTTTTAGGGCAGGGGAACTACACCTTC. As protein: CASSFLGQGNYTF.

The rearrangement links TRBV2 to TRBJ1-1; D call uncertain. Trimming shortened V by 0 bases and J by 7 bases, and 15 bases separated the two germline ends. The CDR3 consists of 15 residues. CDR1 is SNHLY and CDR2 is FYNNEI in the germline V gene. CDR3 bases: TGTGCCAGCAGTGAAGCGCTTCAGGCGGAGCTTGAAGCTTTCTTT. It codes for CASSEALQAELEAFF.

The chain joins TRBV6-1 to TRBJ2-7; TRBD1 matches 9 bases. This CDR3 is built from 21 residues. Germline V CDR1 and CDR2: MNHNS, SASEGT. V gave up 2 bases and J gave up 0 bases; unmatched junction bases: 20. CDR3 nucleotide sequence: TGTGCCAGCAGTGAATCCGGGACAGGGAAGTTTGGGGGTTTTGGCTCCTACGAGCAGTACTTC. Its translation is CASSESGTGKFGGFGSYEQYF.

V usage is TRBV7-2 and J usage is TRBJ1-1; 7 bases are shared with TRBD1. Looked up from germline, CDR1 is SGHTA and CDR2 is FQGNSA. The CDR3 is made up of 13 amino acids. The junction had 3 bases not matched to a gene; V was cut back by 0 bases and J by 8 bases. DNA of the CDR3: TGTGCCAGCAGCTTAGCCCGGGACAGAGAAGCTTTCTTT. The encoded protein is CASSLARDREAFF.

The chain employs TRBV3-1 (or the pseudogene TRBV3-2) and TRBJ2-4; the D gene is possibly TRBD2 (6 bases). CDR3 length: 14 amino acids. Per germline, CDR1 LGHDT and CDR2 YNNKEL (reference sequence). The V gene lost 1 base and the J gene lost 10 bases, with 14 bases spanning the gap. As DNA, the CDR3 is TGTGCCAGCAGCCAAGGGCTCGGGGGTTGGATTCAGTACTTC. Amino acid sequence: CASSQGLGGWIQYF.

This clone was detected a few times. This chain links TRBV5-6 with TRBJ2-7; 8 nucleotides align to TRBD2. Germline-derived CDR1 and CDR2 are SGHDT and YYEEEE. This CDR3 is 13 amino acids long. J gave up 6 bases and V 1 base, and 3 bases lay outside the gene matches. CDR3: CASSLTAGGEQYF. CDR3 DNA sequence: TGTGCCAGCAGCTTGACGGCGGGGGGCGAGCAGTACTTC.

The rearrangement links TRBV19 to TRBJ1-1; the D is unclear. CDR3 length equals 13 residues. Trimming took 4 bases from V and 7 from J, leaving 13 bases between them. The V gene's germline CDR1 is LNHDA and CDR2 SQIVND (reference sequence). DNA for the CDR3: TGTGCCAGTAGTACCGGGCCAACCCTTGAAGCTTTCTTT. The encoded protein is CASSTGPTLEAFF.

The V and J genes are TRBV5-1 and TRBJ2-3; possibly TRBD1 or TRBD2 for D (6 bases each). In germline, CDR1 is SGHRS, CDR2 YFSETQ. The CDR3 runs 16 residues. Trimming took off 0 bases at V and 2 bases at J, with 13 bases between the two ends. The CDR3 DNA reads TGCGCCAGCAGCTTGGGCGGACGGGGGCCCACAGATACGCAGTATTTT. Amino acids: CASSLGGRGPTDTQYF.

The CDR3 sequence is CAWSPGDTQYF. The CDR3 DNA reads TGTGCCTGGAGTCCTGGAGATACGCAGTATTTT. The gene calls are TRBV30 and TRBJ2-3; D is unresolved. V was cut by 2 bases and J by 5 bases, with 5 bases left in between. From germline, CDR1 is GTSNPN and CDR2 SVGIG (reference sequence). This CDR3 contains 11 residues. Drawing the rest from reference TRBV30 and TRBJ2-3, the complete variable domain is SQTIHQWPATLVQPVGSPLSLECTVEGTSNPNLYWYRQAAGRGLQLLFYSVGIGQISSEVPQNLSASRPQDRQFILSSKKLLLSDSGFYLCAWSPGDTQYFGPGTRLTVL.

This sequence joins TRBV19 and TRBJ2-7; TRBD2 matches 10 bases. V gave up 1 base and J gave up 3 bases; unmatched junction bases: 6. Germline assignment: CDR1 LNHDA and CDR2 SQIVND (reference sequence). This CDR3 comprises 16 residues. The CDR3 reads CASSIGSSGSGYEQYF. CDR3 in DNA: TGTGCCAGTAGTATAGGTTCTAGCGGGAGTGGCTACGAGCAGTACTTC.

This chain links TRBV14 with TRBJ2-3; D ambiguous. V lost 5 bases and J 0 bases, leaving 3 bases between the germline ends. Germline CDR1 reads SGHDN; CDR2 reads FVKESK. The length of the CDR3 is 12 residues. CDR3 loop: CASSGSTDTQYF. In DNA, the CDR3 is TGTGCCAGCAGCGGAAGCACAGATACGCAGTATTTT.

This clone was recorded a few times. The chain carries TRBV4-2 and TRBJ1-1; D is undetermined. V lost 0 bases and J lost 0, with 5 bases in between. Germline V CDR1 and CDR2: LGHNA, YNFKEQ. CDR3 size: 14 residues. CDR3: CASSQDRVNTEAFF. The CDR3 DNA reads TGTGCCAGCAGCCAAGACAGAGTGAACACTGAAGCTTTCTTT.

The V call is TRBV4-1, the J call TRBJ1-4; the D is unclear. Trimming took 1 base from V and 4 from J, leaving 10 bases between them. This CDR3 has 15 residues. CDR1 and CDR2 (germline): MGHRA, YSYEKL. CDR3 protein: CASSQVPGYNEKLFF. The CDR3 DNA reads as TGCGCCAGCAGCCAAGTCCCAGGTTATAATGAAAAACTGTTTTTT.

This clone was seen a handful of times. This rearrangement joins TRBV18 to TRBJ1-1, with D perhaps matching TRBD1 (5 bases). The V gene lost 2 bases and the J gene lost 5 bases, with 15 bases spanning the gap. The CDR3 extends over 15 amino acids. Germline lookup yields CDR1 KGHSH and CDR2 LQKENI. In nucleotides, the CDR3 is TGTGCCAGCTCACCATCAGGTGGGGGAGATACTGAAGCTTTCTTT. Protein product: CASSPSGGGDTEAFF.

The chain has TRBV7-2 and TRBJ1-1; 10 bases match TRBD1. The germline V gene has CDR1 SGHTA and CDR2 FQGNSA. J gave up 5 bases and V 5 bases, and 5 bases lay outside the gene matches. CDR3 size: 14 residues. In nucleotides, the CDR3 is TGTGCCAGCAGCCCAGACAGGGGGCTGACTGAAGCTTTCTTT. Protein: CASSPDRGLTEAFF.

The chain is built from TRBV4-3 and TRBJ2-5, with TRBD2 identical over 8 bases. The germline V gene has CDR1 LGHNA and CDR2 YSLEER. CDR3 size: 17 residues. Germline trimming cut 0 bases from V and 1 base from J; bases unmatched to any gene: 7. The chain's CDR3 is CASSQDSPGGLQETQYF. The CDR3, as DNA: TGCGCCAGCAGCCAAGACTCCCCGGGGGGGCTCCAAGAGACCCAGTACTTC.

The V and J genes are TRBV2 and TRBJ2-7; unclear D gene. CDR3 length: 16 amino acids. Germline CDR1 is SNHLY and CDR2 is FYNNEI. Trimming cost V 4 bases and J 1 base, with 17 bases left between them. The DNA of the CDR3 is TGTGCCAGCAGTGTTTATCTGTTAAAAGCATCCTACGAGCAGTACTTC. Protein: CASSVYLLKASYEQYF.

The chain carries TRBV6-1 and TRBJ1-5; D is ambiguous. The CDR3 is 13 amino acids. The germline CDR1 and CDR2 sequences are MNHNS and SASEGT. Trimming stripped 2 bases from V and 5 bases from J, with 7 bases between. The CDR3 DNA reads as TGTGCCAGCAGTGAAATTTGGGATCAGCCCCAGCATTTT. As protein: CASSEIWDQPQHF.

The CDR3 region is CASSFTDYGYTF. The CDR3 bases are TGTGCCAGCAGCTTCACCGACTATGGCTACACCTTC. V usage is TRBV11-2 and J usage is TRBJ1-2; D unclear. Germline CDR1 reads SGHAT; CDR2 reads FQNNGV. V dropped 3 bases and J dropped 3 bases, with 5 bases sitting between them. There are 12 residues in the CDR3.